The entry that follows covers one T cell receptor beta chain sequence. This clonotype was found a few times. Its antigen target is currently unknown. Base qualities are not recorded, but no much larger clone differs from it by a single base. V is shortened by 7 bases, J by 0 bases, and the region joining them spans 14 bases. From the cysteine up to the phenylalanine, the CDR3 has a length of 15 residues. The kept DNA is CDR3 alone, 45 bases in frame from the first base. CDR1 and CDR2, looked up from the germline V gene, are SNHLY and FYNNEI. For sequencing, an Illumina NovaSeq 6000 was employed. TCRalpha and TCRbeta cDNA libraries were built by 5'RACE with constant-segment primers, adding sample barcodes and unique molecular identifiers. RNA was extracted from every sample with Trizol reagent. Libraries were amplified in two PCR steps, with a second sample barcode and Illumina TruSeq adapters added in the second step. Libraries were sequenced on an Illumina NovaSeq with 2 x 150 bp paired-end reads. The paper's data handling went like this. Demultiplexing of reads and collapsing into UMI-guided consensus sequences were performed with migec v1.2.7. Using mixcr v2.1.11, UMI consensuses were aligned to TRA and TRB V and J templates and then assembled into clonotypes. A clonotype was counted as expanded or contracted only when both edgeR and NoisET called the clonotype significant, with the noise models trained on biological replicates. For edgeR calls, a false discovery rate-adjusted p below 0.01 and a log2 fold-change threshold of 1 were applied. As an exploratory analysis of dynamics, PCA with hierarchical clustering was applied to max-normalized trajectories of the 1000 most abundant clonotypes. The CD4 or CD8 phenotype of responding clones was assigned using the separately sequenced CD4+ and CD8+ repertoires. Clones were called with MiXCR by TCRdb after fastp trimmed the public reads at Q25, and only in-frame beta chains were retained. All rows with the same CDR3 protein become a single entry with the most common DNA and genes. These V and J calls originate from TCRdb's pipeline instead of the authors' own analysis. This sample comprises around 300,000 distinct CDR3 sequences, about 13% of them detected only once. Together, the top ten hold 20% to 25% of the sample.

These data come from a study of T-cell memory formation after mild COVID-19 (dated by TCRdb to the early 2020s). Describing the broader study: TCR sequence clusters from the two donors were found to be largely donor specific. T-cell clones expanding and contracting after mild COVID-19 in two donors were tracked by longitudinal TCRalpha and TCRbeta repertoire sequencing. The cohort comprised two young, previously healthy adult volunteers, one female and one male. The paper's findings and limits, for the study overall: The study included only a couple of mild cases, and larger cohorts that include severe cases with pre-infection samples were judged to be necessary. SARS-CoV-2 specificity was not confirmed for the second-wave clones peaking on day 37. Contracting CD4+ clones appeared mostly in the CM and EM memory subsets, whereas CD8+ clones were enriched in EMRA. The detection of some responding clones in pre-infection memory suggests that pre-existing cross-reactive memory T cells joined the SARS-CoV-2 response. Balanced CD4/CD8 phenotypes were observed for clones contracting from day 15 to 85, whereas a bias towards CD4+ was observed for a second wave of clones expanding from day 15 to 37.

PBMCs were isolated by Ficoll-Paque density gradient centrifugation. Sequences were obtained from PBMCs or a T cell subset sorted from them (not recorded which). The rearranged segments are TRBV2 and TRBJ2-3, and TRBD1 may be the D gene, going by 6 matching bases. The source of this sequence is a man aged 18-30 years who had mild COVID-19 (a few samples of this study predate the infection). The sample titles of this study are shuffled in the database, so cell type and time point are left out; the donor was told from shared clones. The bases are TGTGCCAGCAATAAATGGGGGCTTAGCACAGATACGCAGTATTTT. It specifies CASNKWGLSTDTQYF.